The text below deals with one TCR beta chain. The data derive from a study of T-cell reconstitution after alpha-beta-depleted transplantation in children. Unique molecular identifiers tagged the TCRbeta library. TCRdb used MiXCR to reprocess the PCR reads, holding one entry per CDR3 protein. The sample carries about 350,000 distinct CDR3 sequences, about a sixth recorded once. The sequence was obtained from a male patient between 2 and 9 years old who had a stem cell transplant for acute lymphoblastic leukemia, so the T cells may come from the graft donor. The specimen comprised PBMCs, mostly from graft donor cells, sampled 360 days after TCRalphabeta/CD19-depleted stem cell transplant.

The CDR3 DNA follows: TGTGCCAGCAGCTTAGTCGCGACGCCTAGAGGCGATGAGCAGTTCTTC. Translating gives CASSLVATPRGDEQFF. The chain employs TRBV7-9 and TRBJ2-1; D remains ambiguous. The CDR3 covers 16 residues. From germline, CDR1 is SEHNR and CDR2 FQNEAQ (reference sequence). V was trimmed by 1 base and J by 8 bases, leaving 18 bases between them.